One and the same sample provided the 12 T cell receptor beta chains below, sequenced in a study of tumor-infiltrating lymphocytes in localized non-small cell lung cancer. TCRdb's table, derived via immunoSEQ multiplex PCR, lists solely in-frame clones and lacks some. The table has around 9,600 clones, 78% seen once; the top ten hold around 8.9%. The sample comprised lung tumor tissue. These receptors came from a human donor with non-small cell lung cancer.

This sequence joins TRBV11-2 and TRBJ2-3; TRBD1 agrees at 10 bases. There are 16 residues in the CDR3. The germline CDR1 and CDR2 sequences are SGHAT and FQNNGV. The V gene end was trimmed by 1 base and the J gene end by 6 bases; junction bases not matched to a gene: 7. This CDR3 is CASSLAGPGQGDTQYF. The CDR3 bases are TGTGCCAGCAGCTTAGCTGGGCCGGGACAGGGGGATACGCAGTATTTT.

J is TRBJ1-4 and V is TRBV30, with 8 positions matching TRBD1. Germline loops: CDR1 GTSNPN, CDR2 SVGIG (reference sequence). The CDR3 runs to 15 residues. Trimming at V came to 2 bases and at J to 8 bases, leaving 10 bases not matched to a gene. CDR3 sequence (DNA): TGTGCCTGGAGTCAAAGAACAGGGGGTAGGGAAAAACTGTTTTTT. Amino acid sequence: CAWSQRTGGREKLFF.

J is TRBJ2-2 and V is TRBV7-6; 7 positions match TRBD1. Germline CDR1 and CDR2: SGHVS and FNYEAQ. Trimming at V came to 3 bases and at J to 6 bases, leaving 7 bases not matched to a gene. This CDR3 is built from 15 residues. The CDR3 nucleotides read TGTGCCAGCAGCTTTCTAAGGGGGCAAGCCGGGGAGCTGTTTTTT. It encodes CASSFLRGQAGELFF.

This chain connects TRBV12-5 to TRBJ1-6; D is unresolved. CDR3 length equals 12 residues. Looked up from germline, CDR1 is LGHNT and CDR2 is FRNRAP. With 1 base removed from V and 7 bases from J, the gap between germline ends came to 2 bases. The CDR3 loop is CASGLENSPLHF. CDR3 in DNA: TGTGCTAGTGGTTTGGAAAATTCACCCCTCCACTTT.

This chain uses TRBV9 with TRBJ2-6; the D is unclear. V was pared by 3 bases and J by 2 bases, with 6 bases between. The CDR3 is 14 amino acids. CDR1 and CDR2 from the germline V gene are SGDLS and YYNGEE. The CDR3 coding sequence is TGTGCCAGCAGCGAGAGAGCTGGGGCCAACGTCCTGACTTTC. Translation: CASSERAGANVLTF.

The genes are TRBV9 and TRBJ1-2; D may be TRBD1 (6 bases). CDR1 SGDLS and CDR2 YYNGEE come from the germline V gene. The germline V and J ends were trimmed by 0 bases and 8 bases, with 20 bases remaining between them. The CDR3 has 16 amino acids. The CDR3 is CASSVAPYSGAQGYTF. The CDR3 DNA follows: TGTGCCAGCAGCGTAGCTCCTTATTCGGGGGCGCAAGGCTACACCTTC.

The rearrangement links TRBV9 to TRBJ2-3; 11 bases match TRBD2. Germline trimming cut 3 bases from V and 6 bases from J; bases unmatched to any gene: 0. Per the germline V gene, CDR1 is SGDLS and CDR2 is YYNGEE. This CDR3 is built from 13 residues. The CDR3 spells CASSASGRDTQYF. The CDR3 region has the DNA TGTGCCAGCAGCGCTAGCGGGAGGGATACGCAGTATTTT. Drawing the rest from reference TRBV9 and TRBJ2-3, the complete variable domain is DSGVTQTPKHLITATGQRVTLRCSPRSGDLSVYWYQQSLDQGLQFLIQYYNGEERAKGNILERFSAQQFPDLHSELNLSSLELGDSALYFCASSASGRDTQYFGPGTRLTVL.

The chain couples TRBV7-9 to TRBJ1-2; D not resolved. V was cut by 1 base and J by 8 bases, with 11 bases left in between. CDR1 is SEHNR and CDR2 is FQNEAQ in the germline V gene (reference sequence). CDR3 length: 13 amino acids. The CDR3 sequence: CASSLDGFRGYTF. CDR3 coding DNA: TGTGCCAGCAGCTTAGACGGGTTCAGGGGCTACACCTTC.

The rearrangement uses TRBV27 and TRBJ2-3; D is possibly TRBD1 or TRBD2 (5 bases each). The CDR3 runs 13 residues. V was clipped by 2 bases and J by 10 bases, with 13 bases between them. Germline-derived CDR1 and CDR2 are MNHEY and SMNVEV (reference sequence). The CDR3 coding sequence is TGTGCCAGCAGTTTACAGGGCGAGGGTGCGCAGTATTTT. Translated: CASSLQGEGAQYF.

A remark on this clone: Other DNA variants within this sample encode the same CDR3. This sequence joins TRBV19 and TRBJ2-7; D is possibly TRBD1 or TRBD2 (5 bases each). The CDR3 runs to 14 residues. Trimming took off 9 bases at V and 2 bases at J, with 17 bases between the two ends. The germline gives CDR1 LNHDA, CDR2 SQIVND (reference sequence). The DNA of the CDR3 is TGTGCCAGCCGTTCCGAACGGGGACCCTACGAGCAGTACTTC. Encoded protein: CASRSERGPYEQYF.

The rearrangement joins TRBV7-2 to TRBJ1-5; tentatively, D is TRBD1 (5 bases). There are 14 residues in the CDR3. Germline V lookup: CDR1 SGHTA, CDR2 FQGNSA. Trimming removed 2 bases at V and 6 bases at J, with 11 bases between. In nucleotides, the CDR3 is TGTGCCAGCAGCTTACAGGGTCTCGGTCAGCCCCAGCATTTT. Translation gives CASSLQGLGQPQHF. The full variable domain, rest sourced from reference TRBV7-2 and TRBJ1-5, is GAGVSQSPSNKVTEKGKDVELRCDPISGHTALYWYRQSLGQGLEFLIYFQGNSAPDKSGLPSDRFSAERTGGSVSTLTIQRTQQEDSAVYLCASSLQGLGQPQHFGDGTRLSIL.

This clone was picked up a small number of times. The chain links TRBV19 to TRBJ1-2; no reliable D call. Per germline, CDR1 LNHDA and CDR2 SQIVND (reference sequence). CDR3 length: 13 amino acids. V shed 2 bases and J shed 0 bases, with 4 bases lying between them. Here the CDR3 reads CASSIPSNYGYTF. CDR3 DNA: TGTGCCAGTAGTATACCATCTAACTATGGCTACACCTTC.